A single sample is the source of the 29 T cell receptor beta chains below, sequenced in a study of T cell responses to AZD1222 COVID-19 vaccine. The table came from immunoSEQ multiplex PCR; TCRdb's copy has only in-frame clones and leaves some out. This table has just over 80,000 clones, 90% appearing once. This specimen was peripheral blood, taken on day 0 of AZD1222 vaccination. The receptors derive from an adult in good health.

The V call is TRBV11-3, the J call TRBJ2-7; TRBD2 might be the D (5 bases). The CDR3 extends over 12 amino acids. From germline, CDR1 is SGHNT and CDR2 YENEEA. V dropped 4 bases and J dropped 3 bases, with 7 bases sitting between them. CDR3 amino acids: CASSSGNYEQYF. CDR3 coding DNA: TGTGCCAGCAGCTCCGGGAACTACGAGCAGTACTTC.

The chain couples TRBV9 to TRBJ1-5; D is unclear. This CDR3 has 15 amino acids. The V and J ends lost 4 bases and 3 bases respectively, with 14 bases between them. From germline, CDR1 is SGDLS and CDR2 YYNGEE. CDR3 region: CASSTDGLHNQPQHF. In DNA form, the CDR3 reads TGTGCCAGCAGCACCGATGGACTCCACAATCAGCCCCAGCATTTT.

The chain carries TRBV5-1 and TRBJ2-7; no clear D gene. The CDR3 spans 13 residues. The V gene lost 5 bases and the J gene lost 2 bases, with 11 bases spanning the gap. Germline assignment: CDR1 SGHRS and CDR2 YFSETQ. Here the CDR3 reads CASRPLGAYEQYF. CDR3 nucleotides: TGCGCCAGCAGACCTCTCGGAGCCTACGAGCAGTACTTC.

V gene TRBV6-6 combines with J gene TRBJ2-1; TRBD1 matches at 9 bases. The CDR3 spans 14 residues. The germline gives CDR1 MNHNY, CDR2 SVGAGI (reference sequence). Unmatched junction bases numbered 2, after V lost 5 bases and J lost 3 bases. CDR3 coding DNA: TGTGCCAGCAGTCGACAGGGGGACTACAATGAGCAGTTCTTC. Translation gives CASSRQGDYNEQFF.

The V and J genes are TRBV9 and TRBJ2-7; 7 bases are a match to TRBD1. Germline loops: CDR1 SGDLS, CDR2 YYNGEE. V was pared by 0 bases and J by 1 base, with 7 bases of the junction left unmatched. This CDR3 is built from 16 residues. The CDR3 nucleotides are TGTGCCAGCAGCGTAGCTCCGAACAGGGGATCCTACGAGCAGTACTTC. This gives the protein CASSVAPNRGSYEQYF.

The chain employs TRBV5-6 and TRBJ2-5; 10 bases fit TRBD2. The germline CDR1 and CDR2 sequences are SGHDT and YYEEEE. This CDR3 has 18 residues. The V and J ends lost 6 bases and 2 bases, in that order; junction bases with no gene match: 16. CDR3 sequence reads: CASNSGPEAGGLQETQYF. CDR3 sequence (DNA): TGTGCCAGCAACTCAGGGCCCGAAGCGGGGGGGCTGCAAGAGACCCAGTACTTC.

V gene TRBV29-1 combines with J gene TRBJ1-2; 12 bases map to TRBD1. V was clipped by 1 base and J by 7 bases; unmatched bases: 4. Germline assignment: CDR1 SQVTM and CDR2 ANQGSEA. The CDR3 loop spans 14 amino acids. CDR3 region: CSVEGDRGPRGYTF. The CDR3 bases are TGCAGCGTTGAAGGGGACAGGGGGCCACGTGGCTACACCTTC.

This chain uses TRBV7-6 with TRBJ2-3; D is possibly TRBD1 (6 bases). CDR1 and CDR2 (germline): SGHVS, FNYEAQ. Trimming stripped 4 bases from V and 0 bases from J, with 14 bases between. The CDR3 contains 16 residues. The CDR3 sequence is CASSSPGGGSTDTQYF. The CDR3, as DNA: TGTGCCAGCAGCTCCCCGGGTGGGGGCAGCACAGATACGCAGTATTTT.

V usage is TRBV5-1 and J usage is TRBJ1-1, with D possibly being TRBD1 (5 bases). CDR3 length: 11 amino acids. The germline V gene encodes CDR1 SGHRS and CDR2 YFSETQ. V was cut by 9 bases and J by 5 bases, with 11 bases left in between. The CDR3 DNA sequence: TGCGCCACACGTGGGGGGACTGAAGCTTTCTTT. Protein: CATRGGTEAFF.

V gene TRBV2 combines with J gene TRBJ1-1; perhaps TRBD1 as D (6 bases). Trimming cost V 4 bases and J 1 base, with 10 bases left between them. This CDR3 has 14 amino acids. Germline CDR1 SNHLY, CDR2 FYNNEI. CDR3 nucleotide sequence: TGTGCCAGCAGTGGTGGCAGGGGGAACACTGAAGCTTTCTTT. Its translation is CASSGGRGNTEAFF.

Details on this clone: At one end, the junction sequence differs from germline, possibly due to a read error. The rearrangement joins TRBV7-8 to TRBJ1-2, with D tentatively TRBD1 (5 bases). Germline CDR1 is SGHVS and CDR2 is FQNEAQ. The CDR3 is 15 residues long. The CDR3 nucleotides read TGTGCCAGCAGTTTAGAAGTTGTAGGGGTCGATGGCTACACCTTC. It translates to CASSLEVVGVDGYTF.

The rearrangement links TRBV11-3 to TRBJ1-4; 7 bases agree with TRBD1. Germline V lookup: CDR1 SGHNT, CDR2 YENEEA. The CDR3 spans 15 residues. J was trimmed by 4 bases and V by 2 bases; bases with no gene match: 4. Written as DNA, the CDR3 is TGTGCCAGCAGCTTAAGGGGGCGAAGTAATGAAAAACTGTTTTTT. It yields the protein CASSLRGRSNEKLFF.

This rearrangement joins TRBV28 to TRBJ1-6; D is possibly TRBD1 (5 bases). The CDR3 is made up of 12 amino acids. The germline gives CDR1 MDHEN, CDR2 SYDVKM. The V and J ends lost 7 bases and 13 bases respectively, with 14 bases between them. The CDR3 is CASTLPRGPLHF. CDR3 sequence (DNA): TGTGCCAGCACGTTGCCTCGGGGGCCCCTCCACTTT.

The V call is TRBV20-1, the J call TRBJ2-2; TRBD1 or TRBD2 may be the D gene (5 bases each). Germline CDR1 reads DFQATT; CDR2 reads SNEGSKA (reference sequence). This CDR3 region has 15 residues. The ends were cut back, 3 bases at V and 3 bases at J, with 14 bases in the middle. CDR3 protein: CSASPGAGDTGELFF. The CDR3 DNA is TGCAGTGCTAGTCCCGGGGCCGGGGACACCGGGGAGCTGTTTTTT.

The rearrangement uses TRBV27 and TRBJ1-2; 8 bases match TRBD1. The length of the CDR3 is 14 residues. Germline CDR1 is MNHEY and CDR2 is SMNVEV (reference sequence). The V and J ends lost 3 bases and 5 bases, in that order; junction bases with no gene match: 5. The DNA for the CDR3 is TGTGCCAGCAGTTTTCAGGGGGCCAGGTATGGCTACACCTTC. It translates to CASSFQGARYGYTF.

A single count supports this clone. V gene TRBV6-8 combines with J gene TRBJ1-5; a possible D gene is TRBD1 (6 bases). The V end lost 10 bases, the J end lost 2 bases, and 6 bases lay between the germline ends. The CDR3 sequence is 11 residues long. Germline loops: CDR1 MNHGY, CDR2 SAAAGT. The DNA for the CDR3 is TGTGCCACAGGGGGCAATCAGCCCCAGCATTTT. Translating gives CATGGNQPQHF.

J is TRBJ2-2 and V is TRBV5-6; the D is unclear. The germline V gene encodes CDR1 SGHDT and CDR2 YYEEEE. This CDR3 spans 12 amino acids. Between the trimmed V and J ends, which lost 2 bases and 7 bases, there was a span of 6 bases. The CDR3 here is CASSFWDGELFF. CDR3 sequence (DNA): TGTGCCAGCAGCTTCTGGGACGGGGAGCTGTTTTTT.

This clone showed up just once. The chain combines TRBV6-4 with TRBJ1-2, with unresolved D. CDR3 length: 14 amino acids. Germline V gene lookup returns CDR1 MRHNA and CDR2 SNTAGT. Between the trimmed V and J ends, which lost 0 bases and 4 bases, there was a span of 9 bases. In nucleotides, the CDR3 is TGTGCCAGCAGTGACTCCTCAGGCTCCTATGGCTACACCTTC. Translating it yields CASSDSSGSYGYTF.

V and J are TRBV29-1 and TRBJ1-1, with D possibly being TRBD1 (6 bases). Per germline, CDR1 SQVTM and CDR2 ANQGSEA. The CDR3 is made up of 12 amino acids. V gave up 7 bases and J gave up 0 bases, with 9 bases separating them. The CDR3, as DNA: TGCAGCGCCCGGACAGTGAACACTGAAGCTTTCTTT. Protein product: CSARTVNTEAFF.

This clone has only a few counts. The rearrangement joins TRBV4-1 to TRBJ1-2; no firm D call. V lost 0 bases, J lost 1 base, and 9 bases lay in between. Germline loops: CDR1 MGHRA, CDR2 YSYEKL. The CDR3 extends over 15 amino acids. As DNA, the CDR3 is TGCGCCAGCAGCCAAGATCACAAATTTAACTATGGCTACACCTTC. This translates into CASSQDHKFNYGYTF.

V gene TRBV5-6 combines with J gene TRBJ1-5; tentatively, D is TRBD1 (6 bases). V lost 1 base to trimming and J lost 6 bases, with 11 bases between them. CDR3 length equals 14 residues. CDR1 is SGHDT, CDR2 YYEEEE, per germline. The CDR3 nucleotides read TGTGCCAGCAGCTTGTGGGGGGCCGGTCAGCCCCAGCATTTT. Translated, it gives CASSLWGAGQPQHF. The full variable domain, in which reference TRBV5-6 and TRBJ1-5 provide the parts outside the CDR3, is DAGVTQSPTHLIKTRGQQVTLRCSPKSGHDTVSWYQQALGQGPQFIFQYYEEEERQRGNFPDRFSGHQFPNYSSELNVNALLLGDSALYLCASSLWGAGQPQHFGDGTRLSIL.

The table lists this clone with a few counts. The V and J genes are TRBV19 and TRBJ1-4, with 7 nucleotides matching TRBD1. Germline CDR1 and CDR2: LNHDA and SQIVND (reference sequence). The CDR3 contains 17 residues. The V gene end was trimmed by 5 bases and the J gene end by 0 bases; junction bases not matched to a gene: 9. DNA of the CDR3: TGTGCCAGTAGTGTCCGGGGGACAGTTGCAACTAATGAAAAACTGTTTTTT. Protein: CASSVRGTVATNEKLFF.

J is TRBJ1-1 and V is TRBV25-1; TRBD1 aligns across 8 bases. Trimming took 5 bases from V and 4 from J; bases not matched to a gene: 9. Germline loops: CDR1 MGHDK, CDR2 SYGVNS. The CDR3 has 15 residues. CDR3 sequence reads: CASSTDREVGTEAFF. The CDR3 DNA sequence: TGTGCCAGCAGTACGGACAGGGAGGTTGGCACTGAAGCTTTCTTT.

The chain carries TRBV25-1 and TRBJ2-7, with no clear D. Trimming removed 1 base from V and 4 bases from J, with 8 bases in between. Germline V CDR1 and CDR2: MGHDK, SYGVNS. The CDR3 contains 13 residues. The CDR3 loop is CASSELGRYEQYF. In DNA form, the CDR3 reads TGTGCCAGCAGTGAATTAGGTCGTTACGAGCAGTACTTC.

V and J are TRBV28 and TRBJ1-6; 10 bases map to TRBD1. Germline assignment: CDR1 MDHEN and CDR2 SYDVKM. J lost 9 bases, V lost 7 bases, and 3 bases had no gene match. The CDR3 extends over 13 amino acids. The CDR3 reads CASKGTGVSPLHF. CDR3 sequence (DNA): TGTGCCAGCAAAGGGACAGGGGTTTCACCCCTCCACTTT.

The V and J genes are TRBV9 and TRBJ1-1; the D gene is possibly TRBD1 (5 bases). Germline values: CDR1 SGDLS, CDR2 YYNGEE. This CDR3 contains 14 residues. Trimming took 4 bases from V and 2 from J, leaving 12 bases between them. The CDR3 protein is CASSRDSQNTEAFF. The CDR3 DNA follows: TGTGCCAGCAGCAGAGACAGCCAAAACACTGAAGCTTTCTTT. Together with reference TRBV9 and TRBJ1-1, the CDR3 gives the full variable domain: DSGVTQTPKHLITATGQRVTLRCSPRSGDLSVYWYQQSLDQGLQFLIQYYNGEERAKGNILERFSAQQFPDLHSELNLSSLELGDSALYFCASSRDSQNTEAFFGQGTRLTVV.

The CDR3 spells CASSQLAGANNEQFF. CDR3 coding DNA: TGTGCCAGCAGCCAACTAGCGGGGGCTAACAATGAGCAGTTCTTC. This chain joins TRBV4-2 and TRBJ2-1; 10 bases are shared with TRBD2. CDR1 is LGHNA and CDR2 is YNFKEQ in the germline V gene. The CDR3 runs to 15 residues. The V gene end was trimmed by 2 bases and the J gene end by 5 bases; junction bases not matched to a gene: 3.

The gene calls are TRBV6-6 and TRBJ1-2, with D possibly matching TRBD1 (6 bases). Looked up from germline, CDR1 is MNHNY and CDR2 is SVGAGI (reference sequence). Trimming removed 5 bases from V and 8 bases from J, with 18 bases in between. The CDR3 sequence is 14 residues long. The CDR3, as DNA: TGTGCCAGCAGTCAGCAAGACAGGCCGTCGGGCTACACCTTC. It encodes CASSQQDRPSGYTF.

This clone was recorded only once. The chain has TRBV27 and TRBJ1-1; possible D gene TRBD1, 5 bases. The CDR3 sequence is 15 residues long. CDR1 and CDR2 (germline): MNHEY, SMNVEV (reference sequence). V shed 2 bases and J shed 4 bases, with 14 bases lying between them. The CDR3 coding sequence is TGTGCCAGCAGTTTAAACGGGGGTGGTGGCACTGAAGCTTTCTTT. Protein: CASSLNGGGGTEAFF.